The source of this T cell receptor beta chain is a study of T-cell memory formation after mild COVID-19. MiXCR was run by TCRdb on the 5' RACE reads, yielding one entry per CDR3 protein. Counted here are under 60,000 distinct CDR3 sequences, approximately 9.1% occurring once; the ten biggest clones make up about an eighth. V trimming: 0 bases; J trimming: 9 bases; junction bases outside the gene matches: 9. The CDR3 has 14 amino acids. Germline CDR1 and CDR2: SGHDT and YYEEEE. This clonotype occurred many times. The clonotype was recovered from an adult woman who had mild COVID-19 (a few samples of this study predate the infection). Cell type and time point are not known. The specimen was PBMCs or a T cell subset sorted from them (not recorded which). The chain recombines TRBV5-6 with TRBJ2-7; TRBD2 matches at 7 bases. CDR3 loop: CASSLGAVPSGQYF. CDR3 nucleotides: TGTGCCAGCAGCTTGGGTGCAGTCCCTAGCGGGCAGTACTTC.